This TCR beta chain was captured by sequencing in a study of blood T cell repertoires in COVID-19. Study-level information: COVID-19 samples, acute and convalescent, were from the United States, Italy and Spain. The analysed material was cDNA or gDNA that came from T cells, B-cell-depleted T cells, or PBMCs.

This clone was found a few times. As handled by the study authors: Reference gene primer amplification in the assay estimated nucleated cell counts. Using immunoSEQ multiplex PCR, the repertoire was profiled, and TCRdb retains in-frame clones only, with some absent. The DNA gave D and trimming, while V, J and clone size come from that table. The table lists 150,000 or so clones, around 85% of them singletons. Germline CDR1 reads SGHNT; CDR2 reads YYREEE (reference sequence). The CDR3 covers 14 residues. The V and J ends lost 0 bases and 4 bases, in that order; junction bases with no gene match: 4. The chain links TRBV5-4 to TRBJ2-7, with TRBD2 matching 7 bases. This TCR came from a woman in her thirties or forties with active or convalescent COVID-19. Input material: peripheral blood. The CDR3 DNA sequence: TGTGCCAGCAGCTTGGGCGGGAGCGGTTACGAGCAGTACTTC. It specifies CASSLGGSGYEQYF. The full variable domain, completed using reference TRBV5-4 and TRBJ2-7, is ETGVTQSPTHLIKTRGQQVTLRCSSQSGHNTVSWYQQALGQGPQFIFQYYREEENGRGNFPPRFSGLQFPNYSSELNVNALELDDSALYLCASSLGGSGYEQYFGPGTRLTVT.